Shown below are 32 T cell receptor beta chains from a single sample sequenced in a study of metastatic and nonmetastatic thyroid tumors (dated by TCRdb to about 2020). Library preparation used PCR. Data came from an Illumina HiSeq 4000. Using fastp trimming at Q25 and MiXCR clonotype assembly, TCRdb reanalyzed the public sequencing data and kept in-frame beta chains. Across this sample there are 15,000 to 25,000 clones, with roughly 25% seen only once. The ten largest clones capture less than 4% of the sample. None of the patients had been given any treatment before thyroid surgery. Input material: blood. These receptors were taken from a male donor with papillary thyroid cancer or a benign thyroid nodule (not recorded which). Some clones in this sample may be carry-over from other donors' samples.

The chain is built from TRBV20-1 and TRBJ2-1, with TRBD2 as a possible D gene (5 bases). The CDR3 is 13 residues long. Trimming took 5 bases from V and 6 from J, leaving 14 bases between them. Looked up from germline, CDR1 is DFQATT and CDR2 is SNEGSKA (reference sequence). Here the CDR3 reads CSAPRTGINEQFF. CDR3 bases: TGCAGTGCTCCAAGGACTGGCATCAATGAGCAGTTCTTC.

This clone has a count of ten or more. This likely comes from a read error, as the CDR3 has no conserved phenylalanine or tryptophan at its end. The DNA is left out, because the CDR3 cannot be placed on it with certainty; the CDR3 is given as TCRdb lists it. This chain links TRBV3-1 with TRBJ2-1; the DNA was not compared with TRBD2, the D call given in the table. Germline values: CDR1 LGHDT, CDR2 YNNKEL (reference sequence). Counting both end residues, the CDR3 totals 15 amino acids. The CDR3 sequence is CASSQGLALAGAFTL.

The chain couples TRBV20-1 to TRBJ1-1; D not certain. Germline CDR1 DFQATT, CDR2 SNEGSKA (reference sequence). CDR3 size: 11 residues. With 6 bases removed from V and 3 bases from J, the gap between germline ends came to 8 bases. This chain's CDR3 is CSAQRDTEAFF. CDR3 DNA sequence: TGCAGTGCCCAGAGGGACACTGAAGCTTTCTTT.

V is TRBV6-5 and J is TRBJ2-6; D gene unclear. CDR3 length: 15 residues. With 1 base removed from V and 1 base from J, the gap between germline ends came to 5 bases. The germline V gene encodes CDR1 MNHEY and CDR2 SVGAGI. In DNA, the CDR3 is TGTGCCAGCAGTTACTGTCCGTCTGGGGCCAACGTCCTGACTTTC. Its protein is CASSYCPSGANVLTF.

As regards this clone: Germline is not matched at one junction end, which may reflect a read error. The CDR3 spells CASSPSHSRASLLF. The CDR3 nucleotides are TGTGCCAGCAGTCCTAGCCATTCTCGGGCCTCTCTTCTTTTT. The gene calls are TRBV6-1 and TRBJ1-4; no clear D. CDR3 length: 14 residues. CDR1 is MNHNS, CDR2 SASEGT, per germline.

The sample holds a few counts of this clone. The rearrangement links TRBV6-6 to TRBJ2-3, with a possible D match to TRBD2 (6 bases). The germline V and J ends were trimmed by 2 bases and 6 bases, with 18 bases remaining between them. The CDR3 consists of 16 residues. CDR1 and CDR2 (germline): MNHNY, SVGAGI (reference sequence). This CDR3 reads CASSYLGRREVDTQYF. The CDR3 DNA reads TGTGCCAGCAGTTACCTAGGCAGGAGGGAGGTGGATACGCAGTATTTT.

In its sample, this clone was seen a few times. The chain combines TRBV6-1 with TRBJ1-1; 9 nucleotides align to TRBD1. With V trimmed by 4 bases and J by 5 bases, 5 bases remained unmatched. The CDR3 is made up of 14 amino acids. Germline CDR1 MNHNS, CDR2 SASEGT. CDR3 loop: CASSVGTGRTEAFF. As DNA, the CDR3 is TGTGCCAGCAGTGTCGGGACAGGGAGGACTGAAGCTTTCTTT.

This clone rates as medium-sized. V is TRBV28 and J is TRBJ1-5; no firm D call. Trimming stripped 6 bases from V and 0 bases from J, with 15 bases between. There are 16 residues in the CDR3. Per the germline V gene, CDR1 is MDHEN and CDR2 is SYDVKM. CDR3 region: CASSFPSLNSNQPQHF. CDR3 DNA: TGTGCCAGCAGCTTCCCGAGTCTTAATAGCAATCAGCCCCAGCATTTT.

This clone has at least ten counts. This chain links TRBV30 with TRBJ1-5; D unresolved. CDR1 GTSNPN and CDR2 SVGIG come from the germline V gene (reference sequence). The CDR3 runs 13 residues. V was cut by 0 bases and J by 6 bases, with 9 bases left in between. Written as DNA, the CDR3 is TGTGCCTGGAGTGTACAAGGTACTCAGCCCCAGCATTTT. This encodes CAWSVQGTQPQHF.

This clone was counted many times. The gene calls are TRBV27 and TRBJ2-2; 11 bases line up with TRBD2. CDR1 and CDR2 from the germline V gene are MNHEY and SMNVEV (reference sequence). Trimming took 5 bases from V and 6 from J; bases not matched to a gene: 8. CDR3 length: 16 residues. CDR3 protein: CASSITSGRLAGELFF. The CDR3 DNA reads TGTGCCAGCAGTATAACTAGCGGGAGACTCGCCGGGGAGCTGTTTTTT.

Ten or more counts support this clone. This chain connects TRBV15 to TRBJ2-3; D may be TRBD1 (6 bases). V was cut by 0 bases and J by 0 bases, with 16 bases left in between. CDR3 length: 18 residues. Germline assignment: CDR1 LNHNV and CDR2 YYDKDF (reference sequence). This CDR3 reads CATSRDYGRGKSTDTQYF. The CDR3 DNA reads TGTGCCACCAGCAGAGATTACGGCAGGGGCAAGAGCACAGATACGCAGTATTTT.

The rearrangement links TRBV10-3 to TRBJ2-6; TRBD1 matches at 9 bases. CDR3 size: 15 residues. Trimming removed 4 bases from V and 3 bases from J; junction bases left unmatched: 1. The germline V gene encodes CDR1 ENHRY and CDR2 SYGVKD. The CDR3 reads CAISGDRVGANVLTF. CDR3 coding DNA: TGTGCCATCAGTGGGGACAGGGTTGGGGCCAACGTCCTGACTTTC.

This clone turned up a few times. This chain uses TRBV2 with TRBJ2-6; D uncertain. CDR1 is SNHLY and CDR2 is FYNNEI in the germline V gene. Deletions cut 8 bases from V and 0 bases from J, with 5 bases between. This CDR3 has 13 residues. CDR3 in amino acids: CASGLSGANVLTF. The CDR3 region has the DNA TGTGCCAGCGGTCTCTCTGGGGCCAACGTCCTGACTTTC.

This chain links TRBV9 with TRBJ2-3; no clear D. Between the trimmed V and J ends, which lost 4 bases and 4 bases, there was a span of 16 bases. Per the germline V gene, CDR1 is SGDLS and CDR2 is YYNGEE. The length of the CDR3 is 15 residues. The CDR3 DNA reads TGTGCCAGCAGCTCCAAGGCTTCCATGGCAGATACGCAGTATTTT. It yields the protein CASSSKASMADTQYF.

This clone was counted only a few times. The V and J genes are TRBV19 and TRBJ1-6; D remains ambiguous. In germline, CDR1 is LNHDA, CDR2 SQIVND (reference sequence). V was trimmed by 6 bases and J by 9 bases, leaving 12 bases between them. The CDR3 is 13 amino acids. CDR3 region: CASRTVDGSPLHF. The CDR3 bases are TGTGCCAGTAGAACAGTGGACGGTTCACCCCTCCACTTT.

In this sample, this clone turned up many times. This sequence joins TRBV5-5 and TRBJ1-1; D unresolved. Germline loops: CDR1 SGHKS, CDR2 YYEKEE (reference sequence). The CDR3 runs 12 residues. V lost 5 bases, J lost 8 bases, and 13 bases lay in between. The CDR3 here is CASSPTSLEAFF. DNA of the CDR3: TGTGCCAGCAGTCCCACATCGCTCGAAGCTTTCTTT.

This clone is medium-sized. The chain couples TRBV4-1 to TRBJ1-2, with 8 bases that match TRBD1. The trim removed 3 bases at V and 0 bases at J, leaving 9 bases unmatched. Germline assignment: CDR1 MGHRA and CDR2 YSYEKL. The CDR3 length is 17 residues. The CDR3: CASSHPGQGPSNYGYTF. The CDR3 region has the DNA TGCGCCAGCAGCCACCCTGGACAGGGACCCTCTAACTATGGCTACACCTTC.

By its share, this clone is medium-sized. V usage is TRBV20-1 and J usage is TRBJ1-5; possibly TRBD1 for D (6 bases). This CDR3 has 13 amino acids. V gave up 5 bases and J gave up 8 bases, with 16 bases separating them. CDR1 and CDR2 from the germline V gene are DFQATT and SNEGSKA (reference sequence). The CDR3 DNA sequence: TGCAGTGCTCCTGAGGGGGGCGGTAAGCCCCAGCATTTT. Protein sequence: CSAPEGGGKPQHF.

The V call is TRBV19, the J call TRBJ2-2; 11 positions agree with TRBD1. Germline V gene lookup returns CDR1 LNHDA and CDR2 SQIVND (reference sequence). The ends lost 9 bases at V and 4 bases at J; junction bases unmatched: 10. This CDR3 has 16 amino acids. The CDR3 DNA is TGTGCCAGCAGATATTCGGGGACAGGGGGCACCGGGGAGCTGTTTTTT. This encodes CASRYSGTGGTGELFF.

This rearrangement joins TRBV4-1 to TRBJ1-5; D gene unclear. The germline CDR1 and CDR2 sequences are MGHRA and YSYEKL. The CDR3 spans 14 residues. The V gene lost 0 bases and the J gene lost 7 bases, with 10 bases spanning the gap. CDR3: CASSQEDSGQPQHF. CDR3 in DNA: TGCGCCAGCAGCCAAGAAGATTCAGGACAGCCCCAGCATTTT.

The chain recombines TRBV5-1 with TRBJ1-1; no firm D call. There are 14 residues in the CDR3. Trimming left V 4 bases short and J 1 base short, with 11 bases between. Per germline, CDR1 SGHRS and CDR2 YFSETQ. This CDR3 is CASSPATENTEAFF. The CDR3 DNA follows: TGCGCCAGCAGCCCTGCCACAGAGAACACTGAAGCTTTCTTT.

This rearrangement joins TRBV29-1 to TRBJ2-7; D unclear. Between the trimmed V and J ends, which lost 0 bases and 4 bases, there was a span of 4 bases. Germline V CDR1 and CDR2: SQVTM, ANQGSEA. This CDR3 spans 11 amino acids. CDR3 residues: CSVEEAYEQYF. In DNA, the CDR3 is TGCAGCGTTGAAGAGGCGTACGAGCAGTACTTC.

The J gene is TRBJ1-3, the V gene TRBV20-1; 8 bases are a match to TRBD1. Germline CDR1 DFQATT, CDR2 SNEGSKA (reference sequence). CDR3 size: 14 residues. J lost 2 bases, V lost 2 bases, and 2 bases had no gene match. The CDR3 DNA sequence: TGCAGTGCTAGACCAGGGGGCGCTGGAAACACCATATATTTT. Protein: CSARPGGAGNTIYF.

The rearrangement joins TRBV25-1 to TRBJ1-1, with unresolved D. The CDR3 loop spans 9 amino acids. CDR1 MGHDK and CDR2 SYGVNS come from the germline V gene. CDR3 in amino acids: CARRTEAFF. The CDR3 DNA reads as TGTGCTCGCAGGACTGAAGCTTTCTTT.

This clone was seen at least ten times. CDR3 DNA: TGTGCCACGGGACAGATAAGCACAGATACGCAGTATTTT. It encodes CATGQISTDTQYF. The J gene is TRBJ2-3, the V gene TRBV10-3, with TRBD1 matching 7 bases. The CDR3 runs to 13 residues. J lost 0 bases, V lost 10 bases, and 4 bases had no gene match. Germline-derived CDR1 and CDR2 are ENHRY and SYGVKD.

The chain is built from TRBV6-2 or TRBV6-3 and TRBJ2-7, with TRBD1 identical over 11 bases. The V segment lost 5 bases and the J segment 5 bases; nucleotides outside the gene matches: 11. This CDR3 region has 16 residues. CDR1 and CDR2 (germline): MNHEY, SVGEGT. The CDR3, as DNA: TGTGCCAGCAGTCGACTTCCGGGACAGGGGGTCAACGAGCAGTACTTC. It encodes CASSRLPGQGVNEQYF.

In DNA form, the CDR3 reads TGTGCCAGCAGTTCACCAACGGGGGGGAGCACAGATACGCAGTATTTT. Translated: CASSSPTGGSTDTQYF. The J gene is TRBJ2-3, the V gene TRBV28; TRBD2 aligns across 8 bases. V was pared by 4 bases and J by 0 bases, with 6 bases of the junction left unmatched. The CDR3 is 16 residues long. Germline V gene lookup returns CDR1 MDHEN and CDR2 SYDVKM.

This clone was observed at least ten times. This chain uses TRBV6-1 with TRBJ2-4; 8 bases agree with TRBD1. Germline-derived CDR1 and CDR2 are MNHNS and SASEGT. This CDR3 spans 16 amino acids. V shed 5 bases, J shed 1 base, and the junction held 7 bases outside the gene matches. The CDR3 is CASSPGQGRAKNIQYF. The CDR3 DNA reads TGTGCCAGCAGTCCCGGACAGGGAAGGGCCAAAAACATTCAGTACTTC.

This clone is deemed medium-sized. The chain employs TRBV11-3 and TRBJ2-7, with unresolved D. Trimming pared 1 base from V and 6 bases from J, leaving 10 bases between. CDR3 size: 13 residues. Germline CDR1 SGHNT, CDR2 YENEEA. Written as DNA, the CDR3 is TGTGCCAGCAGCTTAGTAGGATACGGCGAGCAGTACTTC. This encodes CASSLVGYGEQYF.

The gene calls are TRBV2 and TRBJ2-5; TRBD1 is a possible D gene (6 bases). Looked up from germline, CDR1 is SNHLY and CDR2 is FYNNEI. The CDR3 has 13 amino acids. The V and J ends lost 6 bases and 3 bases respectively, with 11 bases between them. This CDR3 is CASSRDTEETQYF. CDR3 sequence (DNA): TGTGCCAGCAGCCGGGACACCGAAGAGACCCAGTACTTC.

The chain uses TRBV27 and TRBJ2-1, with TRBD2 matching over 8 bases. The length of the CDR3 is 16 residues. The germline V gene has CDR1 MNHEY and CDR2 SMNVEV (reference sequence). The V segment lost 3 bases and the J segment 2 bases; nucleotides outside the gene matches: 6. CDR3: CASSLASGPTYNEQFF. The CDR3 region has the DNA TGTGCCAGCAGTTTGGCTAGCGGGCCTACCTACAATGAGCAGTTCTTC.

This clone was found a few times. The chain couples TRBV20-1 to TRBJ2-3, with 10 bases fitting TRBD2. Unmatched junction bases numbered 9, after V lost 1 base and J lost 2 bases. CDR1 and CDR2 from the germline V gene are DFQATT and SNEGSKA (reference sequence). CDR3 size: 17 residues. Here the CDR3 DNA reads TGCAGTGCTAGAGGCCTACACGGGACTAGCGCCACAGATACGCAGTATTTT. It is translated as CSARGLHGTSATDTQYF.